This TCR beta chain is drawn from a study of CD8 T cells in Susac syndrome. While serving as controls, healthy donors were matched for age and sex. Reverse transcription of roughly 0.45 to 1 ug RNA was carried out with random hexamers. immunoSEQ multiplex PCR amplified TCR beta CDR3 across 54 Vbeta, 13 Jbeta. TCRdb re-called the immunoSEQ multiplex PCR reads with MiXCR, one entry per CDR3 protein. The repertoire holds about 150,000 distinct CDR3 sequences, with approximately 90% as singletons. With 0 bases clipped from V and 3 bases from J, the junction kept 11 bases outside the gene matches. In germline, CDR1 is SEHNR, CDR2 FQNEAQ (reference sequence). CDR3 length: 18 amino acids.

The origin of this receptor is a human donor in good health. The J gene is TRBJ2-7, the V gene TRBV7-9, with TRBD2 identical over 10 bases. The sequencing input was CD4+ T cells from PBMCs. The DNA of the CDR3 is TGTGCCAGCAGCTTAGCGCGGTCTAGCGGGGGCCAGGGCTACGAGCAGTACTTC. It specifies CASSLARSSGGQGYEQYF.